This T cell receptor beta chain was captured in a study of blood T cell repertoires in COVID-19. Across the study: Sources were T cells, B-cell-depleted T cells, or PBMCs; the material itself was cDNA or gDNA.

This clone came up a few times. Generated by immunoSEQ multiplex PCR, the TCRdb table keeps only in-frame clones and is missing some. The table lists over 150,000 clones, around four fifths of them singletons. V trimming: 4 bases; J trimming: 10 bases; junction bases outside the gene matches: 13. This CDR3 is built from 16 residues. Germline V gene sequence: CDR1 MNHNS, CDR2 SASEGT. The receptor comes from a woman older than 75 with COVID-19, enrolled during active disease. What was sequenced was peripheral blood. The rearrangement links TRBV6-1 to TRBJ1-6, with TRBD1 matching over 7 bases. CDR3 loop: CASSVFRTGRKSPLHF. CDR3 sequence (DNA): TGTGCCAGCAGTGTCTTTAGGACAGGAAGAAAATCACCCCTCCACTTT.